One sample yielded the 27 T cell receptor beta chains listed below, sequenced in a study of blood T cell repertoires in COVID-19. Libraries were prepared by immunoSEQ multiplex PCR; TCRdb keeps only in-frame clonotypes and omits some of them. Of roughly 160,000 clones listed, approximately 91% are singletons. The sequencing input was peripheral blood. All receptors derive from a man aged 18 to 29 with COVID-19, enrolled during active disease.

The chain is built from TRBV7-9 and TRBJ2-2, with D perhaps matching TRBD2 (6 bases). This CDR3 is 16 amino acids long. Germline loops: CDR1 SEHNR, CDR2 FQNEAQ (reference sequence). V was trimmed by 3 bases and J by 6 bases, leaving 17 bases between them. CDR3: CASSFPPTSRAGELFF. Written as DNA, the CDR3 is TGTGCCAGCAGCTTTCCCCCGACTAGTCGGGCCGGGGAGCTGTTTTTT.

This chain uses TRBV5-5 with TRBJ1-5, with D tentatively TRBD1 (6 bases). CDR3 length: 18 amino acids. V lost 0 bases and J lost 2, with 18 bases in between. Germline V lookup: CDR1 SGHKS, CDR2 YYEKEE (reference sequence). CDR3 in DNA: TGTGCCAGCAGCTTGGATCCGCAGGGGCGTTTTGGCAATCAGCCCCAGCATTTT. It is translated as CASSLDPQGRFGNQPQHF.

The chain has TRBV7-9 and TRBJ2-1, with TRBD2 as a possible D gene (6 bases). V lost 4 bases and J lost 4, with 8 bases in between. CDR1 and CDR2 (germline): SEHNR, FQNEAQ (reference sequence). There are 13 residues in the CDR3. The CDR3 region is CASSWRGYNEQFF. CDR3 nucleotides: TGTGCCAGCAGCTGGCGGGGTTACAATGAGCAGTTCTTC.

The chain carries TRBV5-1 and TRBJ1-1; D ambiguous. V was clipped by 2 bases and J by 8 bases, with 7 bases between them. The CDR3 totals 11 residues. Germline loops: CDR1 SGHRS, CDR2 YFSETQ. The CDR3 is CASSLGREAFF. The CDR3 region has the DNA TGCGCCAGCAGCTTAGGGAGGGAAGCTTTCTTT.

The chain combines TRBV4-1 with TRBJ2-7; 10 bases align to TRBD2. Per germline, CDR1 MGHRA and CDR2 YSYEKL. The CDR3 is made up of 16 amino acids. After removal of 4 bases from V and 3 bases from J, the junction contained 9 bases not matched to a gene. The CDR3 region has the DNA TGCGCCAGCAGCCCTCAACCGGCTAGCGGGAGCTACGAGCAGTACTTC. As protein: CASSPQPASGSYEQYF.

The chain recombines TRBV6-5 with TRBJ1-2, with D unresolved. Trimming left V 2 bases short and J 2 bases short, with 6 bases between. The CDR3 length is 13 residues. Germline CDR1 reads MNHEY; CDR2 reads SVGAGI. DNA of the CDR3: TGTGCCAGCAGTTACCGGCGGAACTATGGCTACACCTTC. As protein: CASSYRRNYGYTF.

V is TRBV18 and J is TRBJ1-3; 7 nucleotides line up with TRBD1. Germline loops: CDR1 KGHSH, CDR2 LQKENI. CDR3 length equals 15 residues. After removal of 6 bases from V and 0 bases from J, the junction contained 5 bases not matched to a gene. CDR3 bases: TGTGCCAGCTCTGGACAGGAGAGCTCTGGAAACACCATATATTTT. Translating gives CASSGQESSGNTIYF.

The chain carries TRBV9 and TRBJ2-3, with 8 bases lining up with TRBD2. The V segment lost 3 bases and the J segment 4 bases; nucleotides outside the gene matches: 13. This CDR3 region has 17 residues. The germline V gene has CDR1 SGDLS and CDR2 YYNGEE. CDR3 residues: CASSADERESRADTQYF. In DNA form, the CDR3 reads TGTGCCAGCAGCGCAGATGAGCGGGAGTCTCGGGCAGATACGCAGTATTTT.

This chain connects TRBV11-2 to TRBJ1-1, with a weak D call TRBD1 (5 bases). Germline V gives CDR1 SGHAT, CDR2 FQNNGV. CDR3 length: 16 amino acids. Trimming left V 0 bases short and J 10 bases short, with 21 bases between. CDR3 nucleotides: TGTGCCAGCAGCTTAGAGGCCAGTCAATACGGGGGTCGAGCTTTCTTT. Protein: CASSLEASQYGGRAFF.

This chain uses TRBV30 with TRBJ1-2, with D maybe TRBD1 (5 bases). Trimming removed 0 bases from V and 0 bases from J, with 11 bases in between. From germline, CDR1 is GTSNPN and CDR2 SVGIG (reference sequence). The CDR3 is made up of 15 amino acids. CDR3 bases: TGTGCCTGGAGTGTGGTGCCAGGGACTAACTATGGCTACACCTTC. It translates to CAWSVVPGTNYGYTF.

J is TRBJ1-1 and V is TRBV20-1, with a tentative D call TRBD1 (6 bases). The CDR3 is made up of 11 amino acids. V lost 5 bases and J 10 bases, leaving 14 bases between the germline ends. Germline-derived CDR1 and CDR2 are DFQATT and SNEGSKA (reference sequence). The CDR3 coding sequence is TGCAGTGCTCCAGAACAGGGTCTAGCTTTCTTT. This gives the protein CSAPEQGLAFF.

Comments on this clone: Other DNA variants within this sample encode the same CDR3. This CDR3 reads CASSPRDRGYEQYF. Here the CDR3 DNA reads TGTGCCAGCAGCCCCAGGGACAGGGGCTACGAGCAGTACTTC. This chain connects TRBV9 to TRBJ2-7; 10 bases match TRBD1. Germline values: CDR1 SGDLS, CDR2 YYNGEE. The CDR3 loop spans 14 amino acids. Trimming cost V 4 bases and J 3 bases; bases outside gene matches: 4. Together with reference TRBV9 and TRBJ2-7, the CDR3 gives the full variable domain: DSGVTQTPKHLITATGQRVTLRCSPRSGDLSVYWYQQSLDQGLQFLIQYYNGEERAKGNILERFSAQQFPDLHSELNLSSLELGDSALYFCASSPRDRGYEQYFGPGTRLTVT.

This sequence joins TRBV18 and TRBJ2-1, with TRBD2 as a possible D gene (5 bases). V was shortened by 6 bases and J by 2 bases, with 20 bases between the two germline ends. The CDR3 is 17 residues long. Germline values: CDR1 KGHSH, CDR2 LQKENI. CDR3 amino acids: CASSTIPRAGTYNEQFF. The CDR3 coding sequence is TGTGCCAGCTCGACGATACCGCGCGCGGGCACCTACAATGAGCAGTTCTTC.

The CDR3 loop is CAWSADRGQDTQYF. The DNA of the CDR3 is TGTGCCTGGAGTGCGGACAGGGGGCAAGATACGCAGTATTTT. The rearrangement links TRBV30 to TRBJ2-3, with 11 nucleotides matching TRBD1. CDR3 size: 14 residues. V lost 1 base to trimming and J lost 5 bases; unmatched junction nucleotides: 2. Germline CDR1 reads GTSNPN; CDR2 reads SVGIG (reference sequence).

This sequence joins TRBV12-3 or TRBV12-4 and TRBJ1-2; TRBD1 matches at 8 bases. The CDR3 extends over 13 amino acids. The trim removed 6 bases at V and 8 bases at J, leaving 8 bases unmatched. CDR3 nucleotide sequence: TGTGCCAGCAGCACCGGACAGGGCAGGGGCTACACCTTC. Protein: CASSTGQGRGYTF.

The chain couples TRBV4-1 to TRBJ1-1; D perhaps matches TRBD1 (6 bases). There are 14 residues in the CDR3. V dropped 5 bases and J dropped 1 base, with 11 bases sitting between them. CDR1 MGHRA and CDR2 YSYEKL come from the germline V gene. The CDR3: CASSYRVGNTEAFF. CDR3 in DNA: TGCGCCAGCAGCTACAGGGTTGGGAACACTGAAGCTTTCTTT.

The V gene is TRBV12-3 or TRBV12-4, the J gene TRBJ2-7, with 10 bases identical to TRBD2. CDR3 length: 13 residues. V was clipped by 6 bases and J by 3 bases; unmatched bases: 2. The CDR3 spells CASRPSGSYEQYF. The CDR3 DNA reads as TGTGCCAGCAGGCCTAGCGGGAGCTACGAGCAGTACTTC.

The V gene is TRBV28, the J gene TRBJ2-7; 8 nucleotides match TRBD1. The germline V gene encodes CDR1 MDHEN and CDR2 SYDVKM. After removal of 3 bases from V and 5 bases from J, the junction contained 6 bases not matched to a gene. The CDR3 is made up of 14 amino acids. In DNA, the CDR3 is TGTGCCAGCAGTTTCGGGCAGGGGGCCGACGAGCAGTACTTC. Translating gives CASSFGQGADEQYF.

J is TRBJ2-7 and V is TRBV27; 11 bases map to TRBD2. Trimming at V came to 0 bases and at J to 2 bases, leaving 3 bases not matched to a gene. CDR1 is MNHEY, CDR2 SMNVEV, per germline (reference sequence). The CDR3 contains 16 residues. The CDR3, as DNA: TGTGCCAGCAGTTTATCGTTGGGACTAGCGGCCTACGAGCAGTACTTC. Translating gives CASSLSLGLAAYEQYF.

The genes are TRBV2 and TRBJ2-3, with TRBD2 matching 9 bases. This CDR3 is 16 amino acids long. The junction had 7 bases not matched to a gene; V was cut back by 5 bases and J by 1 base. Per the germline V gene, CDR1 is SNHLY and CDR2 is FYNNEI. Written as DNA, the CDR3 is TGTGCCAGCAGTCAAAGACTAGCGGACCGCACAGATACGCAGTATTTT. Its protein is CASSQRLADRTDTQYF.

This chain links TRBV5-1 with TRBJ2-1, with D possibly TRBD2 on 6 matching bases. The germline V gene encodes CDR1 SGHRS and CDR2 YFSETQ. This CDR3 is 15 amino acids long. Trimming removed 5 bases at V and 0 bases at J, with 12 bases between. CDR3 amino acids: CASRGGGSSYNEQFF. In nucleotides, the CDR3 is TGCGCCAGCAGGGGAGGAGGGAGCTCCTACAATGAGCAGTTCTTC.

This clone was counted a few times. This chain uses TRBV9 with TRBJ2-1; 9 nucleotides line up with TRBD2. Trimming at V came to 0 bases and at J to 5 bases, leaving 6 bases not matched to a gene. CDR3 length: 16 amino acids. Per the germline V gene, CDR1 is SGDLS and CDR2 is YYNGEE. The CDR3 DNA reads TGTGCCAGCAGCGTAGGGATGCTAGCGGGAAACAATGAGCAGTTCTTC. This codes for CASSVGMLAGNNEQFF.

V gene TRBV7-9 combines with J gene TRBJ1-1; D gene unclear. This CDR3 has 11 amino acids. CDR1 and CDR2 (germline): SEHNR, FQNEAQ (reference sequence). Trimming shortened V by 5 bases and J by 8 bases, and 9 bases separated the two germline ends. CDR3 DNA sequence: TGTGCCAGCAGCCTGGAGGCCGAAGCTTTCTTT. As protein: CASSLEAEAFF.

The V call is TRBV1, the J call TRBJ2-1; TRBD2, the table's D call, lacks a check against the DNA. TRBV1 is deemed a pseudogene. This CDR3 region has 18 residues. CDR3 protein: CTSSLPGTSGRGSNEQFF. In DNA, the CDR3 is TGCACCAGCAGCCTCCCCGGGACTAGCGGGAGAGGCAGTAATGAGCAGTTCTTC.

In its sample, this clone was seen once. The chain links TRBV30 to TRBJ2-2; perhaps TRBD2 as D (6 bases). Germline CDR1 and CDR2: GTSNPN and SVGIG (reference sequence). The V and J ends lost 0 bases and 2 bases respectively, with 22 bases between them. This CDR3 has 19 amino acids. CDR3 sequence: CAWSVSRAFGGLNTGELFF. CDR3 bases: TGTGCCTGGAGTGTAAGTCGTGCGTTCGGGGGATTAAACACCGGGGAGCTGTTTTTT.

The rearrangement links TRBV14 to TRBJ2-7; D might be TRBD2 (5 bases). Germline values: CDR1 SGHDN, CDR2 FVKESK. The V end was cut by 8 bases, the J end by 0 bases, with 8 bases between. The CDR3 loop spans 12 amino acids. CDR3 sequence reads: CASAGISYEQYF. The DNA of the CDR3 is TGTGCCAGCGCCGGGATCTCCTACGAGCAGTACTTC.

The chain is built from TRBV19 and TRBJ1-5; D is possibly TRBD1 (5 bases). Germline assignment: CDR1 LNHDA and CDR2 SQIVND (reference sequence). Trimming stripped 6 bases from V and 0 bases from J, with 15 bases between. This CDR3 spans 16 amino acids. The CDR3 nucleotides read TGTGCCAGTAGCCCTAGTCACAGGTATAGCAATCAGCCCCAGCATTTT. This codes for CASSPSHRYSNQPQHF.